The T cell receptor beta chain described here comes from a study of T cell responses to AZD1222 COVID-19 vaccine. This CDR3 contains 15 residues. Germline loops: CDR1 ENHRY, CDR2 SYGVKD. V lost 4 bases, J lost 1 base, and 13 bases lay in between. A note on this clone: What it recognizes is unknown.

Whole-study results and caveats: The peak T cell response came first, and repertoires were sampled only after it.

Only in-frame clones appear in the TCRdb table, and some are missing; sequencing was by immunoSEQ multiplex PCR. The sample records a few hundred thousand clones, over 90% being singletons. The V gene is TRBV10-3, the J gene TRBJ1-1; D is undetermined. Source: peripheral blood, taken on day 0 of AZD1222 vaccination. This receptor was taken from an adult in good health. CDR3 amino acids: CAISVSRGQNTEAFF. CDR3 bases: TGTGCCATCAGTGTATCGCGGGGTCAGAACACTGAAGCTTTCTTT.